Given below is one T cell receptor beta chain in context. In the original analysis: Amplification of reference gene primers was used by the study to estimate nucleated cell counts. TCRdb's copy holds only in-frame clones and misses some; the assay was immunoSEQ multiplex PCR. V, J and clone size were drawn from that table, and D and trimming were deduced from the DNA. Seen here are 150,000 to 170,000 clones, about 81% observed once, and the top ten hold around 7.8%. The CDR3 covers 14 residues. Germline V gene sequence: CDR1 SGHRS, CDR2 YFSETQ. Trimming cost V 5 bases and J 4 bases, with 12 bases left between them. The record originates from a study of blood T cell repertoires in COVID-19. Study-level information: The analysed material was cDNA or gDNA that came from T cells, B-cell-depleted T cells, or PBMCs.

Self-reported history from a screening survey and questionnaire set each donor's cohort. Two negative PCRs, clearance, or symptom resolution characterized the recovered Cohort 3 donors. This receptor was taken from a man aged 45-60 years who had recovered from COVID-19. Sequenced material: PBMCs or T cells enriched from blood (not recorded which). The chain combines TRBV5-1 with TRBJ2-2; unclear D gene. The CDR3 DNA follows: TGCGCCAGCAGGCGAATACAGCCCACCGGGGAGCTGTTTTTT. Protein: CASRRIQPTGELFF.